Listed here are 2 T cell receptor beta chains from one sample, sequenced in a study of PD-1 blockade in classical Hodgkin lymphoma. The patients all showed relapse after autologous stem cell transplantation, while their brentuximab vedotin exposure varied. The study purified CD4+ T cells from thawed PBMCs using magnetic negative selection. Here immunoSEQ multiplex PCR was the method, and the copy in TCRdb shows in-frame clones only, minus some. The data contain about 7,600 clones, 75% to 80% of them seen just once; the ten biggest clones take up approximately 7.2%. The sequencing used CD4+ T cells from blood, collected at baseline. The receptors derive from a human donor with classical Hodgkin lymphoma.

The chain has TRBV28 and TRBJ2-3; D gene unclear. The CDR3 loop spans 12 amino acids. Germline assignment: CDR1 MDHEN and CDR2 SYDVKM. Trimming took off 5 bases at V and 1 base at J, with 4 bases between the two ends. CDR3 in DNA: TGTGCCAGCAGTGTTGGCACAGATACGCAGTATTTT. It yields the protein CASSVGTDTQYF.

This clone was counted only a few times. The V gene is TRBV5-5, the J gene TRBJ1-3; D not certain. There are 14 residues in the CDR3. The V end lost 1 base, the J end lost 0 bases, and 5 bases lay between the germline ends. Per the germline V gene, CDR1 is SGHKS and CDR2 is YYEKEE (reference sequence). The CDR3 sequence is CASSLQGSGNTIYF. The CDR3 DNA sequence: TGTGCCAGCAGCTTGCAAGGCTCTGGAAACACCATATATTTT.